Below are 4 T cell receptor beta chains sequenced from a single sample in a study of T cells in tumors after PD-1 blockade. Assay used: immunoSEQ multiplex PCR; TCRdb lists only in-frame clones, some missing. The sample consists of about 59,000 clones, roughly 78% of them appearing once. Source: PBMCs, taken before anti-PD-1 treatment. The receptors were gathered from a human donor with basal cell carcinoma.

This rearrangement joins TRBV13 to TRBJ2-3; TRBD2 is a possible D gene (6 bases). The V and J ends lost 3 bases and 1 base respectively, with 14 bases between them. Germline CDR1 is PRHDT and CDR2 is FYEKMQ (reference sequence). The CDR3 is 16 residues long. CDR3 in amino acids: CASSLYGRGRTDTQYF. In nucleotides, the CDR3 is TGTGCCAGCAGCTTGTATGGGCGGGGCCGCACAGATACGCAGTATTTT.

The chain carries TRBV12-3 or TRBV12-4 and TRBJ2-7; possible D gene TRBD1, 6 bases. CDR3 length equals 13 residues. Trimming took off 3 bases at V and 0 bases at J, with 6 bases between the two ends. In DNA form, the CDR3 reads TGTGCCAGCAGTTTGGGGGCCTCCTACGAGCAGTACTTC. Translation gives CASSLGASYEQYF.

This clone has more than one count but fewer than ten. The chain uses TRBV7-9 and TRBJ1-4, with 9 bases aligning to TRBD1. The germline CDR1 and CDR2 sequences are SEHNR and FQNEAQ (reference sequence). This CDR3 has 14 amino acids. J lost 12 bases, V lost 8 bases, and 13 bases had no gene match. The CDR3 is CASRPRDREDELFF. For the CDR3, the DNA is TGTGCCAGCCGGCCTCGGGACAGGGAGGATGAACTGTTTTTT.

V is TRBV4-2 and J is TRBJ2-5; D gene uncertain. This CDR3 is built from 15 residues. Trimming took off 1 base at V and 0 bases at J, with 9 bases between the two ends. Germline loops: CDR1 LGHNA, CDR2 YNFKEQ. The CDR3 is CASSQGLEYQETQYF. CDR3 DNA sequence: TGTGCCAGCAGCCAAGGGTTGGAGTACCAAGAGACCCAGTACTTC.